The T cell receptor (beta chain) described here comes from a study of cytomegalovirus exposure and HLA in healthy donors. The CDR3 covers 17 residues. V was pared by 5 bases and J by 1 base, with 17 bases between. From germline, CDR1 is LNHNV and CDR2 YYDKDF (reference sequence). Both 60 Vbeta primers and 13 Jbeta primers went into the PCR. Here immunoSEQ multiplex PCR was the method, and the copy in TCRdb shows in-frame clones only, minus some. This table holds about 130,000 clones, about 69% found once. This clonotype originated in a young man in good health and CMV-seronegative. V is TRBV15 and J is TRBJ2-2; no firm D call. Sequencing used PBMCs. Written as DNA, the CDR3 is TGTGCCACCAGCCTACAATATTTTCAGGAGAACACCGGGGAGCTGTTTTTT. As protein: CATSLQYFQENTGELFF.